The 13 T cell receptor beta chains reported below all come from one sample, sequenced in a study of blood T cell repertoires in COVID-19. Data came from immunoSEQ multiplex PCR; TCRdb stores just in-frame clones and leaves some out. The sample consists of roughly 100,000 clones, approximately 84% of them appearing once. The source material was peripheral blood. The receptors shown here come from a man in his forties or fifties with active or convalescent COVID-19.

The chain is built from TRBV6-5 and TRBJ2-7; D not certain. The germline V and J ends were trimmed by 2 bases and 2 bases, with 7 bases remaining between them. Germline values: CDR1 MNHEY, CDR2 SVGAGI. There are 13 residues in the CDR3. The CDR3 loop reads CASSYRRAYEQYF. The CDR3 nucleotides are TGTGCCAGCAGTTACCGCCGAGCCTACGAGCAGTACTTC.

The rearrangement uses TRBV25-1 and TRBJ2-7; 12 bases map to TRBD1. The CDR3 runs to 14 residues. After removal of 4 bases from V and 5 bases from J, the junction contained 3 bases not matched to a gene. CDR1 is MGHDK, CDR2 SYGVNS, per germline. CDR3 in DNA: TGTGCCAGCAGTGGGGACAGGGGGCACAACGAGCAGTACTTC. It specifies CASSGDRGHNEQYF.

The J gene is TRBJ1-4, the V gene TRBV28, with 10 bases fitting TRBD1. V lost 6 bases and J lost 7; bases outside the gene matches: 8. This CDR3 comprises 15 residues. Germline CDR1 reads MDHEN; CDR2 reads SYDVKM. The CDR3 loop is CASSLIGQGVEKLFF. The CDR3 DNA sequence: TGTGCCAGCAGCTTGATCGGACAGGGGGTTGAAAAACTGTTTTTT.

The chain links TRBV7-3 to TRBJ2-3; 8 nucleotides match TRBD2. V trimming: 4 bases; J trimming: 8 bases; junction bases outside the gene matches: 2. Germline loops: CDR1 SGHTA, CDR2 FQGTGA. CDR3 length: 12 residues. The chain's CDR3 is CASSSREGTQYF. CDR3 sequence (DNA): TGTGCCAGCAGCTCTCGGGAGGGTACGCAGTATTTT.

This chain joins TRBV5-1 and TRBJ1-6; D possibly corresponds to TRBD1 (5 bases). CDR1 is SGHRS and CDR2 is YFSETQ in the germline V gene. The length of the CDR3 is 20 residues. V lost 0 bases to trimming and J lost 0 bases, with 19 bases between them. The CDR3 region is CASSLAWSLGRSSYNSPLHF. CDR3 nucleotides: TGCGCCAGCAGCTTGGCCTGGTCATTGGGGCGGAGCTCCTATAATTCACCCCTCCACTTT.

This chain uses TRBV28 with TRBJ1-5; D may be TRBD1 (5 bases). Trimming removed 2 bases at V and 6 bases at J, with 11 bases between. The CDR3 consists of 14 residues. Germline CDR1 MDHEN, CDR2 SYDVKM. The DNA for the CDR3 is TGTGCCAGCAGTTTAACTCGGAGGGGTCAGCCCCAGCATTTT. The encoded protein is CASSLTRRGQPQHF.

The chain employs TRBV18 and TRBJ2-7; 7 nucleotides match TRBD2. This CDR3 comprises 15 residues. V dropped 1 base and J dropped 0; count of bases not matched to a gene: 3. Germline CDR1 and CDR2: KGHSH and LQKENI. CDR3 in amino acids: CASSPQGGVSYEQYF. The DNA for the CDR3 is TGTGCCAGCTCACCACAGGGAGGGGTCTCCTACGAGCAGTACTTC.

A few counts support this clone. V gene TRBV5-6 combines with J gene TRBJ2-1; D not certain. Germline V gives CDR1 SGHDT, CDR2 YYEEEE. The length of the CDR3 is 13 residues. Trimming removed 0 bases from V and 4 bases from J, with 5 bases in between. Here the CDR3 DNA reads TGTGCCAGCAGCTTGGCAGATTACAATGAGCAGTTCTTC. Protein: CASSLADYNEQFF.

The CDR3 DNA follows: TGTGCCAGCAGTTTTGCGGGGGCCTACAATGAGCAGTTCTTC. As protein: CASSFAGAYNEQFF. This chain links TRBV27 with TRBJ2-1, with TRBD2 matching 7 bases. The CDR3 covers 14 residues. Germline V CDR1 and CDR2: MNHEY, SMNVEV (reference sequence). Trimming cost V 3 bases and J 2 bases; bases outside gene matches: 1.

This clone has more than one count but fewer than ten. The V call is TRBV5-1, the J call TRBJ2-7, with 7 bases fitting TRBD1. V trimming: 5 bases; J trimming: 6 bases; junction bases outside the gene matches: 8. CDR3 length equals 13 residues. Germline loops: CDR1 SGHRS, CDR2 YFSETQ. The CDR3 here is CASRTGTETEQYF. Written as DNA, the CDR3 is TGCGCCAGCAGGACCGGGACAGAAACCGAGCAGTACTTC. Complete variable domain (other parts from reference TRBV5-1 and TRBJ2-7): KAGVTQTPRYLIKTRGQQVTLSCSPISGHRSVSWYQQTPGQGLQFLFEYFSETQRNKGNFPGRFSGRQFSNSRSEMNVSTLELGDSALYLCASRTGTETEQYFGPGTRLTVT.

A few counts support this clone. This chain connects TRBV19 to TRBJ1-5, with a tentative D call TRBD1 (5 bases). CDR1 and CDR2 (germline): LNHDA, SQIVND (reference sequence). Trimming cost V 3 bases and J 4 bases, with 16 bases left between them. This CDR3 is built from 16 residues. As DNA, the CDR3 is TGTGCCAGTAGTATGCGACAGCCGCAGAGGAATCAGCCCCAGCATTTT. Amino acids: CASSMRQPQRNQPQHF.

The rearrangement uses TRBV7-2 and TRBJ2-3, with D hard to call. There are 15 residues in the CDR3. Germline CDR1 SGHTA, CDR2 FQGNSA. Trimming removed 3 bases at V and 2 bases at J, with 12 bases between. The CDR3 region is CASSFGSGFTDTQYF. CDR3 in DNA: TGTGCCAGCAGCTTTGGGTCGGGTTTCACAGATACGCAGTATTTT. Combining the CDR3 with reference TRBV7-2 and TRBJ2-3 gives the whole variable domain GAGVSQSPSNKVTEKGKDVELRCDPISGHTALYWYRQSLGQGLEFLIYFQGNSAPDKSGLPSDRFSAERTGGSVSTLTIQRTQQEDSAVYLCASSFGSGFTDTQYFGPGTRLTVL.

The chain has TRBV3-1 (or the pseudogene TRBV3-2) and TRBJ2-5, with 8 bases identical to TRBD1. CDR1 and CDR2 (germline): LGHDT, YNNKEL (reference sequence). The CDR3 spans 15 residues. Trimming at V came to 5 bases and at J to 4 bases, leaving 9 bases not matched to a gene. The CDR3 DNA is TGTGCCAGCAGCGAAATCTTTACAGGGGGAGAGACCCAGTACTTC. It yields the protein CASSEIFTGGETQYF.